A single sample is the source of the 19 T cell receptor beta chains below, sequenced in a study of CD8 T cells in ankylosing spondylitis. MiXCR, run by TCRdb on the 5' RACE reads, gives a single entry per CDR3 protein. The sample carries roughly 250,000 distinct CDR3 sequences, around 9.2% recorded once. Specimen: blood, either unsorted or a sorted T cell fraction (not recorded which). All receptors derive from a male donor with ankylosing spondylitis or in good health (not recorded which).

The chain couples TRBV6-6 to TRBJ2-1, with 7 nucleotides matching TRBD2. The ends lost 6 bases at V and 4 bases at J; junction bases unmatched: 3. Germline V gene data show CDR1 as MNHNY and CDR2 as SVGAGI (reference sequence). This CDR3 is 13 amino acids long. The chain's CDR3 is CASRAGVYNEQFF. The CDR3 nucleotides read TGTGCCAGCAGGGCGGGAGTTTACAATGAGCAGTTCTTC.

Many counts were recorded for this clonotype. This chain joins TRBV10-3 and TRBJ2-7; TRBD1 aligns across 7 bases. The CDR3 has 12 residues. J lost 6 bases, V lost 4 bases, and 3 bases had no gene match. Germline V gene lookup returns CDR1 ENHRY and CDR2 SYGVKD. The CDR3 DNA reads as TGTGCCATCAGTGGGCCAGGGGGCGAGCAGTACTTC. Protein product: CAISGPGGEQYF.

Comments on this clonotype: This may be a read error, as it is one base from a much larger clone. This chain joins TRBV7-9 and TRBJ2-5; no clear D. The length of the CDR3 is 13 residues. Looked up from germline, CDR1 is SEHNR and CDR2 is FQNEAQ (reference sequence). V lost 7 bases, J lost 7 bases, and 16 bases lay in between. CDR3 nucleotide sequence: TGTGCCAGCACCAAAACCGTTAGAGCGACCCAGTACTTC. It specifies CASTKTVRATQYF.

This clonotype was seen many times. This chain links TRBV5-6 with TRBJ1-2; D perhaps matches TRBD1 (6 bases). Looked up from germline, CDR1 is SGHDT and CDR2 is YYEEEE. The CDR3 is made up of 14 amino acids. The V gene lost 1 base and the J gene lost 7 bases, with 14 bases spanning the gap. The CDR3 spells CASSLPDSRGGYTF. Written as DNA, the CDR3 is TGTGCCAGCAGCTTGCCGGACAGTCGCGGTGGCTACACCTTC.

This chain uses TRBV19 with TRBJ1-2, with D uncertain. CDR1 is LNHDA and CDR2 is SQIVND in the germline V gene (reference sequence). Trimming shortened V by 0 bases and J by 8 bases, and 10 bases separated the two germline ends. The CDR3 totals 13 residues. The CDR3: CASSIEGRRGYTF. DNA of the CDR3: TGTGCCAGTAGTATAGAGGGCAGAAGAGGCTACACCTTC.

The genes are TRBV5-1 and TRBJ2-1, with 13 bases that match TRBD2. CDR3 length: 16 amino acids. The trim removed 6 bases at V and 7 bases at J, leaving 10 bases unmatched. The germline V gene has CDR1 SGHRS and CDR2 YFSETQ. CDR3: CASTLLTSGGTNEQFF. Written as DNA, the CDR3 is TGCGCCAGCACCCTCCTGACTAGCGGGGGGACGAATGAGCAGTTCTTC.

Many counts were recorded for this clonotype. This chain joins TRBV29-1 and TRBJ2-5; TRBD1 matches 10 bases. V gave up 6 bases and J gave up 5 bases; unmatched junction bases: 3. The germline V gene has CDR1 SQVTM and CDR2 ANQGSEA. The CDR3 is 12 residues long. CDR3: CSVGDRGETQYF. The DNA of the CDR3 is TGCAGCGTCGGGGACAGGGGTGAGACCCAGTACTTC.

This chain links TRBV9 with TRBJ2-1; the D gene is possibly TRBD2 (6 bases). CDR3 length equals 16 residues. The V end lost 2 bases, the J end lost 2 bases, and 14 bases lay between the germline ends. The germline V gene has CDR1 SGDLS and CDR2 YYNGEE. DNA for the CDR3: TGTGCCAGCAGCGTCCAGGCAGGCGGGGCCTACAATGAGCAGTTCTTC. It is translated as CASSVQAGGAYNEQFF.

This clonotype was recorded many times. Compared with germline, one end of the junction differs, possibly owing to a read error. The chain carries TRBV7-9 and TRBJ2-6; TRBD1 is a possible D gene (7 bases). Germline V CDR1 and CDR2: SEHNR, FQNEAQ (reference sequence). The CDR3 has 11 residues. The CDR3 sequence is CASSAGQRSSF. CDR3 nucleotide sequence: TGTGCCAGCAGCGCGGGACAGAGATCTTCTTTC.

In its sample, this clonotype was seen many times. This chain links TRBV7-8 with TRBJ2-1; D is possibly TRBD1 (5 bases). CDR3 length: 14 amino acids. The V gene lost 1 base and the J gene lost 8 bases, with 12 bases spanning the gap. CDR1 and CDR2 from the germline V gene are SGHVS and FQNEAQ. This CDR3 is CASSLGRETDEQFF. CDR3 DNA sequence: TGTGCCAGCAGCTTAGGCAGGGAAACCGATGAGCAGTTCTTC.

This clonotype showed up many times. DNA for the CDR3: TGTGCCAGCAGCCGAGGTACCTACGAGCAGTACTTC. Translation: CASSRGTYEQYF. This chain uses TRBV3-1 with TRBJ2-7; unclear D gene. Germline CDR1 is LGHDT and CDR2 is YNNKEL (reference sequence). The V gene lost 4 bases and the J gene lost 2 bases, with 6 bases spanning the gap. The CDR3 is 12 residues long.

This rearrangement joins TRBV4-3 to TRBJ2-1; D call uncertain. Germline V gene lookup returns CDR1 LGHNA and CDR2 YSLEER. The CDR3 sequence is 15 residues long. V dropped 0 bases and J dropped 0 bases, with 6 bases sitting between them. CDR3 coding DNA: TGCGCCAGCAGCCAAGACCATAGCTCCTACAATGAGCAGTTCTTC. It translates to CASSQDHSSYNEQFF.

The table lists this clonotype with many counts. This CDR3 is CASSGQGDYGYTF. CDR3 DNA sequence: TGTGCCAGCAGCGGACAGGGGGACTATGGCTACACCTTC. This chain links TRBV12-3 or TRBV12-4 with TRBJ1-2, with 10 nucleotides matching TRBD1. Unmatched junction bases numbered 1, after V lost 6 bases and J lost 3 bases. The CDR3 runs 13 residues.

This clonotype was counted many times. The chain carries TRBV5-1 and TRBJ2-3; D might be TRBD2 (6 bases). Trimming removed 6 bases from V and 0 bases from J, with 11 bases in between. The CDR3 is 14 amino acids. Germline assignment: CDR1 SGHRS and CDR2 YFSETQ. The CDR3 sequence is CASNLASSTDTQYF. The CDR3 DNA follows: TGCGCCAGCAACCTAGCGTCTAGCACAGATACGCAGTATTTT.

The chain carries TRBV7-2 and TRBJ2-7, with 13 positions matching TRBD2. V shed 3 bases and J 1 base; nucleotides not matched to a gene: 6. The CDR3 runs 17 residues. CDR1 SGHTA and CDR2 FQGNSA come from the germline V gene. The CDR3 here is CASSFRTSGGLSYEQYF. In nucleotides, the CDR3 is TGTGCCAGCAGCTTCCGGACTAGCGGGGGCCTGTCCTACGAGCAGTACTTC.

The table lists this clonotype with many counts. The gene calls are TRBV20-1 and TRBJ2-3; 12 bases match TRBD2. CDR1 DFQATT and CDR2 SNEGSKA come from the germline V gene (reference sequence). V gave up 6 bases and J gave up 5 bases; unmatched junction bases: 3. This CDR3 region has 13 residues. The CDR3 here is CSAPGLAGDTQYF. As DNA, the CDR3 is TGCAGTGCACCGGGACTAGCGGGAGATACGCAGTATTTT.

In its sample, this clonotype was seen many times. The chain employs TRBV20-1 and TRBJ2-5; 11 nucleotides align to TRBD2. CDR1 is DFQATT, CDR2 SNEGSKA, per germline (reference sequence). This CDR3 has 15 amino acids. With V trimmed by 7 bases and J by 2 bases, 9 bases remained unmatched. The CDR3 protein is CSGGLAGGEQETQYF. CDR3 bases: TGCAGTGGTGGGCTAGCGGGAGGTGAACAAGAGACCCAGTACTTC.

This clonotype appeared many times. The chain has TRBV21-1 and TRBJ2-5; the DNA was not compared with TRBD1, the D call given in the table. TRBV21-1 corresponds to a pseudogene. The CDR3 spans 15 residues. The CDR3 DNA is TGTGCCAGCAGCAAAGAGGCAGGGTTGAGGAAGACCCAGTACTTC. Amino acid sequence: CASSKEAGLRKTQYF.

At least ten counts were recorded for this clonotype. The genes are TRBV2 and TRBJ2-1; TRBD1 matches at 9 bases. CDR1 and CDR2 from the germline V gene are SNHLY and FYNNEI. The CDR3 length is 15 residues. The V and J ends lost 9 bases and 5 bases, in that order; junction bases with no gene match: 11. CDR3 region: CASLGRDRANNEQFF. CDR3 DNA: TGTGCCAGTCTCGGCCGGGACAGGGCTAACAATGAGCAGTTCTTC.